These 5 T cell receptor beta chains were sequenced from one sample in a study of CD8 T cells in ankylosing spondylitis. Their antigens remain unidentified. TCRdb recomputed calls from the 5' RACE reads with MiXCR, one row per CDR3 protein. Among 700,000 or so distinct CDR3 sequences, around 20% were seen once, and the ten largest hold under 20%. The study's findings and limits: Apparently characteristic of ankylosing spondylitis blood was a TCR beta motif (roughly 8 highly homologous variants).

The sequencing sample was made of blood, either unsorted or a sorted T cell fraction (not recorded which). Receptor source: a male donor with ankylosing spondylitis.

The CDR3 bases are TGTGCCAGCAGCACCGGGACAGGCATGAACACCGGGGAGCTGTTTTTT. The encoded protein is CASSTGTGMNTGELFF. This chain joins TRBV5-5 and TRBJ2-2; 8 nucleotides match TRBD1. The CDR3 is 16 residues long. In germline, CDR1 is SGHKS, CDR2 YYEKEE (reference sequence). The ends lost 4 bases at V and 1 base at J; junction bases unmatched: 6.

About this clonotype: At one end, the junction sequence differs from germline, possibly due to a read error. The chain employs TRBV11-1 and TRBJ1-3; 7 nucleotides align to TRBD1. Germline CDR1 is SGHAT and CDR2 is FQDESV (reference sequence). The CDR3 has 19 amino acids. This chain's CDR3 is CSSSSGTAEFDFSGNTIYF. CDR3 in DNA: TGTTCCAGCAGCAGCGGGACAGCCGAATTTGATTTCTCTGGAAACACCATATATTTT.

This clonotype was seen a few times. The CDR3 sequence: CSARDHLAGGTDTQYF. CDR3 bases: TGCAGTGCTAGAGATCATTTAGCGGGAGGGACAGATACGCAGTATTTT. V is TRBV20-1 and J is TRBJ2-3, with 11 bases identical to TRBD2. The CDR3 sequence is 16 residues long. Germline CDR1 and CDR2: DFQATT and SNEGSKA (reference sequence). Trimming removed 0 bases from V and 3 bases from J; junction bases left unmatched: 5.

This CDR3 is CASSFAGRYEQYF. CDR3 in DNA: TGTGCCAGCAGTTTCGCAGGGAGATACGAGCAGTACTTC. The chain uses TRBV12-3 or TRBV12-4 and TRBJ2-7; D may match TRBD1 or TRBD2 (5 bases each). The CDR3 totals 13 residues. V lost 3 bases and J 4 bases, leaving 10 bases between the germline ends.

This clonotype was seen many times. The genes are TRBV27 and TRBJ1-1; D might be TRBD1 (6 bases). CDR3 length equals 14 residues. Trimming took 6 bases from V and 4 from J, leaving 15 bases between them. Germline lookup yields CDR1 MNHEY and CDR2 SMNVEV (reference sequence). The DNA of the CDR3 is TGTGCCAGCAGCCTCCGGGGGCCGGGCACTGAAGCTTTCTTT. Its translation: CASSLRGPGTEAFF.